The source of this T cell receptor (beta chain) is a study of response to subunit inactivated influenza vaccine. General observations from the study: Researchers suggested that each seasonal influenza vaccination recruits few new T cells.

Details on this clonotype: Its antigen is not identified.

TCRdb itself ran the RT-PCR reads through MiXCR, one entry per CDR3 protein. Counted here are over 750,000 distinct CDR3 sequences, 21% occurring once; the ten biggest clones make up around 9.6%. Deletions cut 1 base from V and 5 bases from J, with 11 bases between. Germline V CDR1 and CDR2: LGHDT, YNNKEL (reference sequence). The CDR3 loop spans 15 amino acids. This chain links TRBV3-1 with TRBJ2-2; D may be TRBD1 (5 bases). The clonotype was recovered from a man aged 45 to 65 who received an inactivated influenza vaccine. This specimen was PBMCs from blood, taken more than 4 days after vaccination. CDR3 residues: CASSQAAGRTGELFF. CDR3 DNA sequence: TGTGCCAGCAGCCAAGCGGCAGGGCGGACCGGGGAGCTGTTTTTT.